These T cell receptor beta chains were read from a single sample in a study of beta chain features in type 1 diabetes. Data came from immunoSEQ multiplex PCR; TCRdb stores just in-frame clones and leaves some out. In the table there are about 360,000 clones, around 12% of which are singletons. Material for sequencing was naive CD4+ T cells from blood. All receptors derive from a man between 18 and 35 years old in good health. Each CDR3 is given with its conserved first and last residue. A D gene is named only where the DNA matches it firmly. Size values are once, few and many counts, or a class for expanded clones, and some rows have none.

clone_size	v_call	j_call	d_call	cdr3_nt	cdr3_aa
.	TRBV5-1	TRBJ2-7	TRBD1	TGCGCCAGCAGCTTGGCGACAGGGTCCTCCTACGAGCAGTACTTC	CASSLATGSSYEQYF
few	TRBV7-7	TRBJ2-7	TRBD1	TGTGCCAGCAGCTTCGGACAGGATTCCTACGAGCAGTACTTC	CASSFGQDSYEQYF
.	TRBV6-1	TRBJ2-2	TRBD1	TGTGCCAGTACGGACAGGATTAACACCGGGGAGCTGTTTTTT	CASTDRINTGELFF
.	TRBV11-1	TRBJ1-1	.	TGTGCCAGCAGCTTAGAAATGCAAGGGGTGGCTTTCTTT	CASSLEMQGVAFF
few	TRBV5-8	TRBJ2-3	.	TGTGCCAGCACAGGGATCTGGGGAGATACGCAGTATTTT	CASTGIWGDTQYF
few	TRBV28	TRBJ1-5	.	TGTGCCAGCAGTTTATTTCGGGGAGCGGCGCAGCCCCAGCATTTT	CASSLFRGAAQPQHF
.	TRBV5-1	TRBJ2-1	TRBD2	TGCGCCAGCAGCTTGGGTAGCGGGAGTTCCTACAATGAGCAGTTCTTC	CASSLGSGSSYNEQFF
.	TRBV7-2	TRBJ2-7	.	TGTGCCAGCAGCTTGGGGCCGTTCTACGAGCAGTACTTC	CASSLGPFYEQYF
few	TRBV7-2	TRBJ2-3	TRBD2	TGTGCCAGCAGCCCGAGTGGTAGCGGGGGGGCGGCAGATACGCAGTATTTT	CASSPSGSGGAADTQYF
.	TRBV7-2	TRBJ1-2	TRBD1	TGTGCCAGCAGCTTAGCGCCGGGACAGAACTATGGCTACACCTTC	CASSLAPGQNYGYTF
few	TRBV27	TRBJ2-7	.	TGTGCCAGCAGCAAAGGGACTCTGTACTCCTACGAGCAGTACTTC	CASSKGTLYSYEQYF
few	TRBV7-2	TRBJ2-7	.	TGTGCCAGCAGCTTAAGCACGGGGTACCGTAGCGAGCAGTACTTC	CASSLSTGYRSEQYF
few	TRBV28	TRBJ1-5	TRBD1	TGTGCCAGCAGTTTCTCGGGACAGGGAGACAATCAGCCCCAGCATTTT	CASSFSGQGDNQPQHF
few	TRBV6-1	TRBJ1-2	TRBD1	TGTGCCAGCAGTCCACGGACAGGCAACTATGGCTACACCTTC	CASSPRTGNYGYTF